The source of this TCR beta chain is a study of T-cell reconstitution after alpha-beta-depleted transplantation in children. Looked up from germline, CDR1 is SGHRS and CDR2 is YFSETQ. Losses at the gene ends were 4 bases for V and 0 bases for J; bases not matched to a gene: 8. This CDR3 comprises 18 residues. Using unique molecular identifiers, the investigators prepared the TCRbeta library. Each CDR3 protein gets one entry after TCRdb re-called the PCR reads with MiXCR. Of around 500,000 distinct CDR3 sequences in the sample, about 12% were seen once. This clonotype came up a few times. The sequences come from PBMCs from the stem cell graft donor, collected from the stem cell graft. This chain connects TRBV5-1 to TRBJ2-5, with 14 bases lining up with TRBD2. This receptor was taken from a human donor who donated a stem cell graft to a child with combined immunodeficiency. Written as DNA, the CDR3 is TGCGCCAGCAGCCCCTGGACTAGCGGGGGGCTGTACCAAGAGACCCAGTACTTC. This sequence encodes CASSPWTSGGLYQETQYF.